The clone carrying this T cell receptor (beta chain) turned up a few times. This sample was included in a study of identical twins. TCRdb called the 5' RACE reads again in MiXCR, with one record for every CDR3 protein. The sample lists 1.5 million to 2 million distinct CDR3 sequences, under 35% occurring once. The V gene's germline CDR1 is LNHNV and CDR2 YYDKDF (reference sequence). Trimming stripped 1 base from V and 5 bases from J, with 9 bases between. The CDR3 contains 14 residues. The source material was cord blood. The TCR originated in a newborn girl in good health. The chain couples TRBV15 to TRBJ2-1, with a weak D call TRBD2 (6 bases). CDR3 in amino acids: CATSRAPSDNEQFF. The CDR3, as DNA: TGTGCCACCAGCAGAGCCCCTAGCGACAATGAGCAGTTCTTC.